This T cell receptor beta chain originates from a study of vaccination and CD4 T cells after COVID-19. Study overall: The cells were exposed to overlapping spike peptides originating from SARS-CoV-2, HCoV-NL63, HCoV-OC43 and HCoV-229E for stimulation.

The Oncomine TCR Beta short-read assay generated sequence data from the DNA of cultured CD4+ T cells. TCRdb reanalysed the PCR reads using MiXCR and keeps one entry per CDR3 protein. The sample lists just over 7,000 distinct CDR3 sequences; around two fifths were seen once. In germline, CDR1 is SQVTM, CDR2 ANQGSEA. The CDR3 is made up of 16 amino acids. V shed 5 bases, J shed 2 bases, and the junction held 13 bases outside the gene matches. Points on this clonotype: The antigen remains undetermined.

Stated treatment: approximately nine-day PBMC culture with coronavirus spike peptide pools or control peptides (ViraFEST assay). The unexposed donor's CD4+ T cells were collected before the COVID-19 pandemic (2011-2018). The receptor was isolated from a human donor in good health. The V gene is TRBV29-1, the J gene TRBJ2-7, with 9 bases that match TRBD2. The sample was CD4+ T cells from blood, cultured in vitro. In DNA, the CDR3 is TGCAGCGTTCCGGGACTAGAGGCGGGAGGGCCCTACGAGCAGTACTTC. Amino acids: CSVPGLEAGGPYEQYF.